What follows are 11 T cell receptor beta chains derived from one specimen sequenced in a study of blood T cell repertoires in COVID-19. TCRdb's table, derived via immunoSEQ multiplex PCR, lists solely in-frame clones and lacks some. The repertoire includes tens of thousands of clones, approximately 80% of them detected once, and 8.8% sits in the top ten. Sequences were obtained from peripheral blood. These receptor sequences come from a man between 60 and 75 years old with acute or convalescent COVID-19.

The CDR3 region has the DNA TGTGCCAGCAGTTATCAGGAGGTGAACACTGAAGCTTTCTTT. Protein product: CASSYQEVNTEAFF. V gene TRBV25-1 combines with J gene TRBJ1-1; D call uncertain. The germline V and J ends were trimmed by 5 bases and 0 bases, with 10 bases remaining between them. Germline V gives CDR1 MGHDK, CDR2 SYGVNS. The CDR3 is 14 amino acids.

V gene TRBV4-2 combines with J gene TRBJ2-7, with 10 bases aligning to TRBD1. Germline CDR1 LGHNA, CDR2 YNFKEQ. The CDR3 extends over 16 amino acids. J gave up 4 bases and V 0 bases, and 6 bases lay outside the gene matches. The CDR3: CASSQDPGQGSYEQYF. The CDR3, as DNA: TGTGCCAGCAGCCAAGACCCGGGACAGGGGTCTTACGAGCAGTACTTC.

V usage is TRBV9 and J usage is TRBJ2-3; possible D gene TRBD1, 6 bases. The germline V gene encodes CDR1 SGDLS and CDR2 YYNGEE. V dropped 0 bases and J dropped 3 bases, with 11 bases sitting between them. CDR3 length: 15 amino acids. CDR3 in amino acids: CASSVGGPGTDTQYF. As DNA, the CDR3 is TGTGCCAGCAGCGTAGGGGGGCCAGGAACAGATACGCAGTATTTT.

The V gene is TRBV7-3, the J gene TRBJ1-6; tentatively, D is TRBD1 (6 bases). Trimming removed 5 bases at V and 7 bases at J, with 9 bases between. This CDR3 has 13 amino acids. The germline V gene has CDR1 SGHTA and CDR2 FQGTGA. CDR3 sequence: CASSRTGNSPLHF. CDR3 DNA: TGTGCCAGCAGCCGTACAGGGAATTCACCCCTCCACTTT.

The chain joins TRBV3-1 (or the pseudogene TRBV3-2) to TRBJ1-2; 8 bases line up with TRBD1. V gave up 0 bases and J gave up 8 bases; unmatched junction bases: 14. Germline V lookup: CDR1 LGHDT, CDR2 YNNKEL (reference sequence). The CDR3 is made up of 17 amino acids. CDR3 protein: CASSQDIAGQVVRGYTF. The CDR3 region has the DNA TGTGCCAGCAGCCAAGATATCGCGGGACAGGTTGTGCGGGGCTACACCTTC.

This clone was picked up one time. The chain is built from TRBV14 and TRBJ1-6; D remains ambiguous. CDR1 is SGHDN, CDR2 FVKESK, per germline. The length of the CDR3 is 15 residues. Trimming took 4 bases from V and 8 from J, leaving 15 bases between them. The CDR3 sequence: CASSRSGSRDSPLHF. CDR3 bases: TGTGCCAGCAGCCGATCCGGTAGTCGGGATTCACCCCTCCACTTT. The variable domain in full, with the rest retrieved from reference TRBV14 and TRBJ1-6, is EAGVTQFPSHSVIEKGQTVTLRCDPISGHDNLYWYRRVMGKEIKFLLHFVKESKQDESGMPNNRFLAERTGGTYSTLKVQPAELEDSGVYFCASSRSGSRDSPLHFGNGTRLTVT.

This clone was seen a few times. The V call is TRBV11-2, the J call TRBJ1-1; D ambiguous. The germline V and J ends were trimmed by 1 base and 10 bases, with 13 bases remaining between them. The CDR3 spans 13 residues. CDR1 and CDR2 from the germline V gene are SGHAT and FQNNGV. The CDR3 coding sequence is TGTGCCAGCAGCTTAGGGTCTGGGGAGGCAGCTTTCTTT. Its translation: CASSLGSGEAAFF. The complete variable domain, with remaining parts taken from reference TRBV11-2 and TRBJ1-1, reads EAGVAQSPRYKIIEKRQSVAFWCNPISGHATLYWYQQILGQGPKLLIQFQNNGVVDDSQLPKDRFSAERLKGVDSTLKIQPAKLEDSAVYLCASSLGSGEAAFFGQGTRLTVV.

This sequence joins TRBV2 and TRBJ2-1; TRBD2 is a possible D gene (5 bases). This CDR3 contains 14 residues. Germline V lookup: CDR1 SNHLY, CDR2 FYNNEI. V shed 7 bases and J shed 7 bases, with 17 bases lying between them. Here the CDR3 DNA reads TGTGCCAGCATGGACGGCCTGAGACTAAATGAGCAGTTCTTC. The encoded protein is CASMDGLRLNEQFF.

The chain carries TRBV3-1 (or the pseudogene TRBV3-2) and TRBJ1-6; unclear D gene. CDR1 and CDR2 from the germline V gene are LGHDT and YNNKEL (reference sequence). The CDR3 extends over 13 amino acids. Trimming pared 1 base from V and 7 bases from J, leaving 5 bases between. The CDR3 sequence is CASSQVRNSPLHF. Here the CDR3 DNA reads TGTGCCAGCAGCCAAGTCAGAAATTCACCCCTCCACTTT.

The V gene is TRBV3-1 (or the pseudogene TRBV3-2), the J gene TRBJ1-2; no firm D call. There are 13 residues in the CDR3. V shed 0 bases and J shed 8 bases, with 10 bases lying between them. Germline values: CDR1 LGHDT, CDR2 YNNKEL (reference sequence). The CDR3 region is CASSQELAVGYTF. The DNA of the CDR3 is TGTGCCAGCAGCCAAGAATTGGCCGTGGGCTACACCTTC.

In DNA form, the CDR3 reads TGTGCCACCAGTGATTCGGAGAGCAATCAGCCCCAGCATTTT. Translated, it gives CATSDSESNQPQHF. The J gene is TRBJ1-5, the V gene TRBV24-1; no clear D. The CDR3 consists of 14 residues. V lost 2 bases to trimming and J lost 1 base, with 5 bases between them. The germline V gene has CDR1 KGHDR and CDR2 SFDVKD.